The clone carrying this T cell receptor (beta chain) was seen more than once but under ten times. This entry belongs to a study of cytomegalovirus exposure and HLA in healthy donors. The CDR3 runs to 15 residues. Unmatched junction bases numbered 10, after V lost 4 bases and J lost 6 bases. Per germline, CDR1 SGHRS and CDR2 YFSETQ. The repertoire was sequenced with immunoSEQ multiplex PCR; TCRdb's copy has only in-frame clones and lacks some. The sample carries roughly 200,000 clones, approximately 78% recorded once. This receptor was taken from a woman aged 30 to 39 in good health and CMV-seronegative. This rearrangement joins TRBV5-1 to TRBJ2-7; TRBD1 aligns across 10 bases. The specimen sequenced was PBMCs. In DNA, the CDR3 is TGCGCCAGCAGCCGTGACAGGGGGCAGTTTGGCGAGCAGTACTTC. This codes for CASSRDRGQFGEQYF.